This entry concerns a single TCR beta chain. Its antigen is not identified. The source of the sample is a study of T cell responses to AZD1222 COVID-19 vaccine. Study information: Second-dose recipients at about 4 or about 12 weeks were treated as one pooled group. Study conclusions and caveats: It should be noted that donors were predominantly white British and more often female, and clonal diversity was possibly underestimated. Seropositive AZD1222 recipients at baseline numbered only five to seven. The CD4 TCRs associated with vaccination extended across spike and predominated at 160-218 and 743-854.

Profiling relied on immunoSEQ multiplex PCR, and the TCRdb table lists in-frame clones only, not all of them. The sample lists 60,000 to 100,000 clones, 87% occurring once. The receptor's source is an adult in good health. This material consisted of peripheral blood, taken on day 0 of AZD1222 vaccination.

CDR3 in amino acids: CASSLDVGAMGQPQHF. Here the CDR3 DNA reads TGTGCCAGCAGTTTAGACGTTGGAGCGATGGGTCAGCCCCAGCATTTT. V gene TRBV28 combines with J gene TRBJ1-5, with unresolved D. The CDR3 runs 16 residues. With 2 bases removed from V and 6 bases from J, the gap between germline ends came to 17 bases. Germline V gene sequence: CDR1 MDHEN, CDR2 SYDVKM.